These 11 T cell receptor beta chains came from one sample sequenced in a study of beta chain features in type 1 diabetes. All of the isolated RNA was reverse transcribed, so expressed TCRB transcripts were sequenced. The method was immunoSEQ multiplex PCR; TCRdb's version includes in-frame clones alone and lacks a portion of them. The top ten hold 0.022% of the sample, which has about 740,000 clones, around 15% seen once. Findings of the study overall: For Type 1 diabetes patients, all four CD4+ subsets carried TCRB CDR3s that were moderately but significantly shorter.

Their cognate antigens are unknown. The sequenced material came from naive CD4+ T cells from blood. These receptors were collected from a man between 18 and 35 years old with type 1 diabetes.

This rearrangement joins TRBV7-9 to TRBJ2-1, with TRBD2 as a possible D gene (6 bases). V lost 2 bases, J lost 4 bases, and 15 bases lay in between. CDR1 is SEHNR, CDR2 FQNEAQ, per germline (reference sequence). This CDR3 spans 16 amino acids. In nucleotides, the CDR3 is TGTGCCAGCAGCTTATCGGGGACTTTTGATTACAATGAGCAGTTCTTC. Protein sequence: CASSLSGTFDYNEQFF.

The chain links TRBV2 to TRBJ2-5, with unresolved D. V was cut by 6 bases and J by 5 bases, with 7 bases left in between. The CDR3 totals 11 residues. Germline CDR1 SNHLY, CDR2 FYNNEI. CDR3 sequence reads: CASRYEETQYF. The CDR3 bases are TGTGCCAGCAGATACGAGGAGACCCAGTACTTC.

This rearrangement joins TRBV5-1 to TRBJ1-2; 8 bases fit TRBD1. The CDR3 length is 15 residues. The V gene end was trimmed by 1 base and the J gene end by 8 bases; junction bases not matched to a gene: 10. Germline V gives CDR1 SGHRS, CDR2 YFSETQ. CDR3 DNA sequence: TGCGCCAGCAGCTTGAGCGGGACAGGCTCGGAAGGCTACACCTTC. Translation gives CASSLSGTGSEGYTF.

The chain links TRBV28 to TRBJ2-3; D call uncertain. The CDR3 has 14 residues. Germline V gene data show CDR1 as MDHEN and CDR2 as SYDVKM. The germline V and J ends were trimmed by 5 bases and 2 bases, with 11 bases remaining between them. The CDR3 coding sequence is TGTGCCAGCAGTCCCCCGTCGCACACAGATACGCAGTATTTT. It is translated as CASSPPSHTDTQYF.

With respect to this clone: The sample carries other DNA sequences with the same CDR3. The chain links TRBV4-1 to TRBJ1-4; 8 bases match TRBD1. Trimming at V came to 5 bases and at J to 0 bases, leaving 2 bases not matched to a gene. Germline values: CDR1 MGHRA, CDR2 YSYEKL. The CDR3 is 15 amino acids. The CDR3 loop reads CASSGTGSTNEKLFF. In nucleotides, the CDR3 is TGCGCCAGCAGCGGGACAGGCTCAACTAATGAAAAACTGTTTTTT.

This clone was observed a few times. This rearrangement joins TRBV21-1 to TRBJ2-5; TRBD1 is taken as the D call from the table, unchecked against the DNA. TRBV21-1 is a known pseudogene. This CDR3 spans 14 amino acids. The CDR3 DNA is TGTGCCAGCAGCACTAGACAGGTCCAAGAGACCCAGTACTTC. Encoded protein: CASSTRQVQETQYF.

In its sample, this clone was seen a few times. The gene calls are TRBV4-1 and TRBJ1-1; 7 bases align to TRBD1. Losses at the gene ends were 3 bases for V and 3 bases for J; bases not matched to a gene: 7. CDR3 length: 15 residues. The germline CDR1 and CDR2 sequences are MGHRA and YSYEKL. CDR3 in amino acids: CASSHFDRDHTEAFF. The DNA of the CDR3 is TGCGCCAGCAGCCACTTCGACAGGGATCACACTGAAGCTTTCTTT.

In this sample, this clone turned up a few times. V is TRBV30 and J is TRBJ2-3; TRBD2 aligns across 7 bases. Germline V gives CDR1 GTSNPN, CDR2 SVGIG (reference sequence). The junction had 4 bases not matched to a gene; V was cut back by 1 base and J by 0 bases. The CDR3 has 15 residues. The CDR3 sequence is CAWSGLAASTDTQYF. DNA of the CDR3: TGTGCCTGGAGTGGACTAGCTGCCAGCACAGATACGCAGTATTTT.

There are a few counts of this clone. The V gene is TRBV7-9, the J gene TRBJ1-2; D remains unclear. V lost 6 bases and J lost 3, with 17 bases in between. The CDR3 loop spans 15 amino acids. Germline-derived CDR1 and CDR2 are SEHNR and FQNEAQ (reference sequence). The CDR3 nucleotides read TGTGCCAGCAGTACCGGGCGGACGGACGACTATGGCTACACCTTC. This sequence encodes CASSTGRTDDYGYTF.

In this sample, this clone turned up a few times. The rearrangement uses TRBV5-1 and TRBJ2-2; tentative D call: TRBD1 (5 bases). This CDR3 is built from 15 residues. Per the germline V gene, CDR1 is SGHRS and CDR2 is YFSETQ. The V end lost 4 bases, the J end lost 6 bases, and 16 bases lay between the germline ends. The CDR3 is CASSPDLGVAGELFF. CDR3 nucleotide sequence: TGCGCCAGCAGCCCGGACCTAGGGGTGGCCGGGGAGCTGTTTTTT.

Worth noting for this clone: The identical CDR3 is also encoded by other nucleotide sequences in the sample. The CDR3 DNA reads as TGTGCCTGGAGTGGTAATTCACCCCTCCACTTT. Its protein is CAWSGNSPLHF. This chain connects TRBV30 to TRBJ1-6; no clear D gene. Germline CDR1 reads GTSNPN; CDR2 reads SVGIG (reference sequence). This CDR3 region has 11 residues. V dropped 1 base and J dropped 6 bases, with 1 base sitting between them. The entire variable domain, with the rest obtained from reference TRBV30 and TRBJ1-6, is as follows: SQTIHQWPATLVQPVGSPLSLECTVEGTSNPNLYWYRQAAGRGLQLLFYSVGIGQISSEVPQNLSASRPQDRQFILSSKKLLLSDSGFYLCAWSGNSPLHFGNGTRLTVT.